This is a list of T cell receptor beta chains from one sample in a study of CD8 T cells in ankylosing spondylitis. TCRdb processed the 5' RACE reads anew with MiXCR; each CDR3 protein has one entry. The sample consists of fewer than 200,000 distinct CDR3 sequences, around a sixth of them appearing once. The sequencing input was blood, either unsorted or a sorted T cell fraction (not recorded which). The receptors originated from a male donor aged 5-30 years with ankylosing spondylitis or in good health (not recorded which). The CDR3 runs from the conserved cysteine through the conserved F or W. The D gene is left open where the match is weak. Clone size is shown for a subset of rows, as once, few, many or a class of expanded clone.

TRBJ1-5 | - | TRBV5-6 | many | CASSLGLSRPQHF | TGTGCCAGCAGCTTAGGGCTCAGTCGGCCCCAGCATTTT
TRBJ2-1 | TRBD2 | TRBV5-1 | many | CASSLAGRGNEQFF | TGCGCCAGCAGCTTAGCGGGGAGGGGTAATGAGCAGTTCTTC
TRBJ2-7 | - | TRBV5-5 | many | CASSIQGYEQYF | TGTGCCAGCAGCATACAGGGCTACGAGCAGTACTTC
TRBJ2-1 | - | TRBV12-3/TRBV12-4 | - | CASSRSVEQFF | TGTGCCAGCAGTCGCAGCGTTGAGCAGTTCTTC
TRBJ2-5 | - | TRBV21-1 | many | CASSKESRAIQETQYF | TGTGCCAGCAGCAAAGAAAGCAGGGCTATCCAAGAGACCCAGTACTTC
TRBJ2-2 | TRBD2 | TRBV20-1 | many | CSAPYLGREANTGELFF | TGCAGTGCCCCGTACCTCGGGCGGGAGGCGAACACCGGGGAGCTGTTTTTT
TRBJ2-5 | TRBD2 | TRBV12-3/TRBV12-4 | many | CASSFSGGETQYF | TGTGCCAGCAGTTTTTCGGGGGGAGAGACCCAGTACTTC
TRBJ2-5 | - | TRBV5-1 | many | CASSSRQATRTGETQYF | TGCGCCAGCAGTTCGAGACAGGCTACTCGTACTGGAGAGACCCAGTACTTC
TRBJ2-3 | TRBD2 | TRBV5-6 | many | CASSSLAGALDTQYF | TGTGCCAGCAGCTCACTAGCGGGAGCTCTAGATACGCAGTATTTT
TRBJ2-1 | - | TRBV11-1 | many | CASSPTNPTSQEQFF | TGTGCCAGCAGCCCCACGAACCCGACTTCCCAGGAGCAGTTCTTC